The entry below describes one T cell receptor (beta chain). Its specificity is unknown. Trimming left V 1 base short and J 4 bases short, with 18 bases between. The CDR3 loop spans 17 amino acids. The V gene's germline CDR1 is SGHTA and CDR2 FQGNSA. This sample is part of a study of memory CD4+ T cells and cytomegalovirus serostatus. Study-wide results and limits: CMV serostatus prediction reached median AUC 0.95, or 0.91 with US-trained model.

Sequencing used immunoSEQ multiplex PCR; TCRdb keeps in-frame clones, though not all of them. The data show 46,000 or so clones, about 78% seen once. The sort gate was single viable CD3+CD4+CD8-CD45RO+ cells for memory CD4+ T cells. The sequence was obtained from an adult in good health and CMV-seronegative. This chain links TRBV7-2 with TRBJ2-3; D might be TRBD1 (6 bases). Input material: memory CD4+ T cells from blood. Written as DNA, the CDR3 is TGTGCCAGCAGCTTAGTAGGGCCAGGGGTTCCGGCAGATACGCAGTATTTT. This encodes CASSLVGPGVPADTQYF. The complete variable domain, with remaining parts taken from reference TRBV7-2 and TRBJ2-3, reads GAGVSQSPSNKVTEKGKDVELRCDPISGHTALYWYRQSLGQGLEFLIYFQGNSAPDKSGLPSDRFSAERTGGSVSTLTIQRTQQEDSAVYLCASSLVGPGVPADTQYFGPGTRLTVL.